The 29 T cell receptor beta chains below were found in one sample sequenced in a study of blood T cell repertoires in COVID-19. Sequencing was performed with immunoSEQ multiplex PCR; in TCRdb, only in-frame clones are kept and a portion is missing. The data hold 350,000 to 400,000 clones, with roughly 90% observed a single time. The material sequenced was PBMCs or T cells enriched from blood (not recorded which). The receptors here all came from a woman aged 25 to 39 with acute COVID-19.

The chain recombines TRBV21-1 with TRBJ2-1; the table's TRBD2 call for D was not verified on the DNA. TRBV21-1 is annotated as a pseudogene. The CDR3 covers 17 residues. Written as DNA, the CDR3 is TGTGCCAGCCCGGGACTAGCGGGGCGCAGCTCCTACAATGAGCAGTTCTTC. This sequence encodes CASPGLAGRSSYNEQFF.

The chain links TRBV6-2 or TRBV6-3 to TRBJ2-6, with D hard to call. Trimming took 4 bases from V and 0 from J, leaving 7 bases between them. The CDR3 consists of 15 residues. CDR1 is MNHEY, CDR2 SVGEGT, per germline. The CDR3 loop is CASSSVDSGANVLTF. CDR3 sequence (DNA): TGTGCCAGCAGTTCGGTCGACTCTGGGGCCAACGTCCTGACTTTC.

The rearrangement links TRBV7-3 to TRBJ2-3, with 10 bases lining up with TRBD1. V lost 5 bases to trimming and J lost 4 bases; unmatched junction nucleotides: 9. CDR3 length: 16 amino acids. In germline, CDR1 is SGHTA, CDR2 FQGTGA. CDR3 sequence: CASSLTGGEFPDTQYF. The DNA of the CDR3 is TGTGCCAGCAGCCTGACAGGGGGCGAATTCCCAGATACGCAGTATTTT.

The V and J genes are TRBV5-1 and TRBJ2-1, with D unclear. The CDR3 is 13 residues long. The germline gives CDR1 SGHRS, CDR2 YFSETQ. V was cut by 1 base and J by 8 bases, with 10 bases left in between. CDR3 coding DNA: TGCGCCAGCAGCTTGTCGAGTGGGCATGAGCAGTTCTTC. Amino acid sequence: CASSLSSGHEQFF.

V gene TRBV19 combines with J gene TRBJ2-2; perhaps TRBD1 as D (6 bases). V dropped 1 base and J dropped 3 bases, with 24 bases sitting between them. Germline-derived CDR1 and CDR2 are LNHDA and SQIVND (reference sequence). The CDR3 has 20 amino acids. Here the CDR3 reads CASSIGARAPGVTYTGELFF. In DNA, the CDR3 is TGTGCCAGTAGTATAGGTGCGCGGGCTCCAGGGGTAACGTACACCGGGGAGCTGTTTTTT. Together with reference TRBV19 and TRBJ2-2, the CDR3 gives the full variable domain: DGGITQSPKYLFRKEGQNVTLSCEQNLNHDAMYWYRQDPGQGLRLIYYSQIVNDFQKGDIAEGYSVSREKKESFPLTVTSAQKNPTAFYLCASSIGARAPGVTYTGELFFGEGSRLTVL.

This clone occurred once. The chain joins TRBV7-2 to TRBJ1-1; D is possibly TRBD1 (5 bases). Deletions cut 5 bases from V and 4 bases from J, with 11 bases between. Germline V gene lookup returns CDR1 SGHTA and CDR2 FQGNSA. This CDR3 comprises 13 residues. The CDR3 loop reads CASSQGVGTEAFF. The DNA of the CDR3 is TGTGCCAGCAGCCAAGGGGTGGGCACTGAAGCTTTCTTT.

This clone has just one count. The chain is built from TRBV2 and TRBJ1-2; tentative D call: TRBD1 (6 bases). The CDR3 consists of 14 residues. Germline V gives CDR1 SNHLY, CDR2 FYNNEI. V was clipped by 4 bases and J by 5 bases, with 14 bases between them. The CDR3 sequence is CASSVRGGAYGYTF. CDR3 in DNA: TGTGCCAGCAGTGTTAGAGGGGGGGCGTATGGCTACACCTTC.

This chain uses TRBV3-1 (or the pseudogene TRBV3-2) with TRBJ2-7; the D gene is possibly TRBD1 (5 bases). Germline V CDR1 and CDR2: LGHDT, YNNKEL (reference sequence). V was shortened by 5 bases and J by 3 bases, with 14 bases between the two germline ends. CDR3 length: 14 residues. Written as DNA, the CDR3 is TGTGCCAGCAGCGCTAACAGGAGAAGCTACGAGCAGTACTTC. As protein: CASSANRRSYEQYF.

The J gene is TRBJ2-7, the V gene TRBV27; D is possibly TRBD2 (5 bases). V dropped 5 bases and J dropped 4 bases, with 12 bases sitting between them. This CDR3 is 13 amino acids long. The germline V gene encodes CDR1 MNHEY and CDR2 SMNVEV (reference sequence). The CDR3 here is CASSVFEGYEQYF. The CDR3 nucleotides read TGTGCCAGCAGTGTGTTCGAGGGATACGAGCAGTACTTC.

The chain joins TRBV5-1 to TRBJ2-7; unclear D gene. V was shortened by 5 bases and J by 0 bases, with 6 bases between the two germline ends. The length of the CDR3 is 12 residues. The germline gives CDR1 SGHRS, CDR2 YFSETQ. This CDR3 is CASSRDSYEQYF. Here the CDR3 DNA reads TGCGCCAGCAGTCGAGACTCCTACGAGCAGTACTTC.

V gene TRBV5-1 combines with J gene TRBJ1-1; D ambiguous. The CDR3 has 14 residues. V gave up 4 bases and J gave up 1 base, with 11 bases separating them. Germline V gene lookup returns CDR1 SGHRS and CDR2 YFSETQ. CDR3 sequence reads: CASSRATENTEAFF. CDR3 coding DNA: TGCGCCAGCAGCCGCGCCACAGAGAACACTGAAGCTTTCTTT. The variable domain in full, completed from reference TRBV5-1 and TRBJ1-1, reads KAGVTQTPRYLIKTRGQQVTLSCSPISGHRSVSWYQQTPGQGLQFLFEYFSETQRNKGNFPGRFSGRQFSNSRSEMNVSTLELGDSALYLCASSRATENTEAFFGQGTRLTVV.

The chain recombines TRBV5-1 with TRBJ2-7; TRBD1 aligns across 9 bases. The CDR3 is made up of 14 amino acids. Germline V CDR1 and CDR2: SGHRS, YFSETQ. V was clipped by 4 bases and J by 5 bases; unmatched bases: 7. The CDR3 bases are TGCGCCAGCAGCCCCCAACAGGGGGCGAACGAGCAGTACTTC. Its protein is CASSPQQGANEQYF.

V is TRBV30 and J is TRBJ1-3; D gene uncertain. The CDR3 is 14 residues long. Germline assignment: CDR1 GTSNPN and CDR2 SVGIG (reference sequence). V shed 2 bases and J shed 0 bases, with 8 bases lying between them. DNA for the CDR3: TGTGCCTGGAGTTTCCGGGACTCTGGAAACACCATATATTTT. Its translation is CAWSFRDSGNTIYF. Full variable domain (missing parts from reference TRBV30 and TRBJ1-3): SQTIHQWPATLVQPVGSPLSLECTVEGTSNPNLYWYRQAAGRGLQLLFYSVGIGQISSEVPQNLSASRPQDRQFILSSKKLLLSDSGFYLCAWSFRDSGNTIYFGEGSWLTVV.

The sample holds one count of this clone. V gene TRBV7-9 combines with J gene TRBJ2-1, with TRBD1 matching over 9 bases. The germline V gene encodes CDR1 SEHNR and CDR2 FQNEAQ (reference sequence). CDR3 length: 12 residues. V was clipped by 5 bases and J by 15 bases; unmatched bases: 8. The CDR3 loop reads CASSPAGTGRFF. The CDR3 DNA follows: TGTGCCAGCAGCCCCGCCGGGACAGGGCGGTTCTTC.

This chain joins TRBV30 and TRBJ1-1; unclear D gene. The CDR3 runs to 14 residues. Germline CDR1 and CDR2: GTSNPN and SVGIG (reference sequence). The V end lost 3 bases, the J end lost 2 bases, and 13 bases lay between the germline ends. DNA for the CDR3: TGTGCCTGGAGGGCAAAAACCTTAAACACTGAAGCTTTCTTT. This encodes CAWRAKTLNTEAFF. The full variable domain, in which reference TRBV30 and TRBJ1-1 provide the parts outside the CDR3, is SQTIHQWPATLVQPVGSPLSLECTVEGTSNPNLYWYRQAAGRGLQLLFYSVGIGQISSEVPQNLSASRPQDRQFILSSKKLLLSDSGFYLCAWRAKTLNTEAFFGQGTRLTVV.

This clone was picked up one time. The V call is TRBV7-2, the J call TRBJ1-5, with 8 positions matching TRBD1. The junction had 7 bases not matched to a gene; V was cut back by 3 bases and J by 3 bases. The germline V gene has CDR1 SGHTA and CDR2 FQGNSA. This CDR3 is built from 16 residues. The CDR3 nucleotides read TGTGCCAGCAGCTTCCGCCGACAGGGGTTCAATCAGCCCCAGCATTTT. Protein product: CASSFRRQGFNQPQHF.

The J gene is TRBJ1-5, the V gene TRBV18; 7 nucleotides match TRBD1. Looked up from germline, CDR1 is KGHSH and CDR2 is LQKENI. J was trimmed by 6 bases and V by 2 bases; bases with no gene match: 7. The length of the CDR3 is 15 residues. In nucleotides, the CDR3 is TGTGCCAGCTCACCAGGCGCCCAGGGGGGTCAGCCCCAGCATTTT. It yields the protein CASSPGAQGGQPQHF.

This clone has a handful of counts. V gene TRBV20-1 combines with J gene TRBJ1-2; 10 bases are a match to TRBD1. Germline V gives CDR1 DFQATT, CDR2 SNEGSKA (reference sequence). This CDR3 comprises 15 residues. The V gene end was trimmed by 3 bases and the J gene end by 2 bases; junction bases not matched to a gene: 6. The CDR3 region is CSASPRGQGNYGYTF. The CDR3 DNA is TGCAGTGCTAGTCCCAGGGGACAGGGGAACTATGGCTACACCTTC.

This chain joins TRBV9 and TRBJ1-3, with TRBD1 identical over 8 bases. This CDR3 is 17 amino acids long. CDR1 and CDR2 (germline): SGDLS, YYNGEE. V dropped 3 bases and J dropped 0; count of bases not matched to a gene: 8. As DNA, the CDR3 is TGTGCCAGCAGCGAGGGAAACGGACAGGGCTCTGGAAACACCATATATTTT. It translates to CASSEGNGQGSGNTIYF.

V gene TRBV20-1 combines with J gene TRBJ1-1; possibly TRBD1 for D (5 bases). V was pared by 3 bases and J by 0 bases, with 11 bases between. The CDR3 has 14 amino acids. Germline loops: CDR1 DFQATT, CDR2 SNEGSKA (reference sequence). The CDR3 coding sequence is TGCAGTGCTAGTCCCGGGGGTATGAACACTGAAGCTTTCTTT. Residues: CSASPGGMNTEAFF.

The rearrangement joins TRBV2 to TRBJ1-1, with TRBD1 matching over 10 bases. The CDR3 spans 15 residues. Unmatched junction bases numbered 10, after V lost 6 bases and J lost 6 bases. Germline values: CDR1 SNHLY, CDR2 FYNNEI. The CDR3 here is CASSPDRGRLPEAFF. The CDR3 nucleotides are TGTGCCAGCAGCCCCGACAGGGGGCGCCTCCCTGAAGCTTTCTTT.

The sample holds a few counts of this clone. Written as DNA, the CDR3 is TGTGCCACCAGTAGGACAGGGGGCTCATATGGCTACACCTTC. Protein product: CATSRTGGSYGYTF. The rearrangement links TRBV24-1 to TRBJ1-2; 11 nucleotides align to TRBD1. The CDR3 consists of 14 residues. Germline CDR1 and CDR2: KGHDR and SFDVKD. The V segment lost 6 bases and the J segment 5 bases; nucleotides outside the gene matches: 4.

The chain's CDR3 is CASSQASGLNQETQYF. For the CDR3, the DNA is TGTGCCAGCAGCCAAGCTAGCGGCTTAAATCAAGAGACCCAGTACTTC. The chain employs TRBV7-7 and TRBJ2-5; TRBD2 matches at 7 bases. Germline CDR1 SSHAT, CDR2 FNYEAQ (reference sequence). This CDR3 contains 16 residues. V was clipped by 5 bases and J by 2 bases; unmatched bases: 11.

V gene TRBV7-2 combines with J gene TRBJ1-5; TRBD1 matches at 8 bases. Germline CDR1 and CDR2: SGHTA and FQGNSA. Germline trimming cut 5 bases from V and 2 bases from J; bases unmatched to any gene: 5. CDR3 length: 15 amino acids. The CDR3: CASSATGVGNQPQHF. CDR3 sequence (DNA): TGTGCCAGCAGCGCGACAGGGGTTGGCAATCAGCCCCAGCATTTT.

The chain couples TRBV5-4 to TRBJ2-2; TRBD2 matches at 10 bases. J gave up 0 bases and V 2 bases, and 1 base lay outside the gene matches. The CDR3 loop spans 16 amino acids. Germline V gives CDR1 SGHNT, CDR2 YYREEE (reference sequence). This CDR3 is CASSFLAGANTGELFF. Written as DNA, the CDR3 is TGTGCCAGCAGCTTCCTAGCGGGGGCGAACACCGGGGAGCTGTTTTTT. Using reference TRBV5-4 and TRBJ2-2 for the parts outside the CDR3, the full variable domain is ETGVTQSPTHLIKTRGQQVTLRCSSQSGHNTVSWYQQALGQGPQFIFQYYREEENGRGNFPPRFSGLQFPNYSSELNVNALELDDSALYLCASSFLAGANTGELFFGEGSRLTVL.

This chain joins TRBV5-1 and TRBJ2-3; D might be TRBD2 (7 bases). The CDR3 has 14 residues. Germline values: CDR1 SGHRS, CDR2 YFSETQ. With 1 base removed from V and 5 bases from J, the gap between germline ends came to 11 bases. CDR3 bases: TGCGCCAGCAGCTTGCGGGGGGCGGGAGATACGCAGTATTTT. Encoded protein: CASSLRGAGDTQYF.

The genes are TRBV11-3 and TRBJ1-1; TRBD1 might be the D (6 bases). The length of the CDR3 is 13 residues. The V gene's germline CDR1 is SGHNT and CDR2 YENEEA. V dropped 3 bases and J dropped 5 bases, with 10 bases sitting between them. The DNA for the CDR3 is TGTGCCAGCAGCTTGGTGCAGGGGACTGAAGCTTTCTTT. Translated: CASSLVQGTEAFF.

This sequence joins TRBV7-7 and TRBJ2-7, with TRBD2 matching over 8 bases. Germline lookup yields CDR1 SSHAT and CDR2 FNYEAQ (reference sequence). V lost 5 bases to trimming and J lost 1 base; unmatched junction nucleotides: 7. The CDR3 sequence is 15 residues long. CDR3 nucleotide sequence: TGTGCCAGCAGCCTCGGGGGGGGCCTGTCCTACGAGCAGTACTTC. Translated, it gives CASSLGGGLSYEQYF.

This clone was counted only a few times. The CDR3 region has the DNA TGTGCCAGCAGTCCTTCTGGAAACACCATATATTTT. It translates to CASSPSGNTIYF. The V gene is TRBV2, the J gene TRBJ1-3; no reliable D call. The CDR3 totals 12 residues. Germline CDR1 and CDR2: SNHLY and FYNNEI. V lost 5 bases, J lost 1 base, and 3 bases lay in between.